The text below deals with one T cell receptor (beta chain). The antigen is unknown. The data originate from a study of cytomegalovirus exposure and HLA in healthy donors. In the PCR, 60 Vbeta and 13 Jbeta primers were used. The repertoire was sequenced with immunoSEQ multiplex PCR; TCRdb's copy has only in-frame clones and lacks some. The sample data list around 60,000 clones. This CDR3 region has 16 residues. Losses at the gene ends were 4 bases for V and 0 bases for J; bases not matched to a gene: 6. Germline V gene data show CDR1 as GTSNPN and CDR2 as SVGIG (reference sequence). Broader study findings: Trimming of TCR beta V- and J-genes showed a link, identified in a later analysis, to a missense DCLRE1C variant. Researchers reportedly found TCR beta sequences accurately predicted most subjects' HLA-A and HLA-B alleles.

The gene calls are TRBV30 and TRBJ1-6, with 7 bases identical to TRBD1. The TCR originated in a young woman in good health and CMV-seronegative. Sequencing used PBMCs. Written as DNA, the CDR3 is TGTGCCTGGATCGCCAGGGGGAGCTCCTATAATTCACCCCTCCACTTT. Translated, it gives CAWIARGSSYNSPLHF. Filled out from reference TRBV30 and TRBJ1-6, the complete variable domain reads SQTIHQWPATLVQPVGSPLSLECTVEGTSNPNLYWYRQAAGRGLQLLFYSVGIGQISSEVPQNLSASRPQDRQFILSSKKLLLSDSGFYLCAWIARGSSYNSPLHFGNGTRLTVT.